Listed below are T cell receptor beta chains from one sample, sequenced in a study of T cells after yellow fever vaccination. TCRdb processed the 5' RACE reads anew with MiXCR; each CDR3 protein has one entry. Among around 250,000 distinct CDR3 sequences listed, about 7.1% were seen once. This material consisted of CD4+ T cells sorted from PBMCs, taken 15 days after the yellow fever booster vaccination. Receptor source: a man younger than 45 who received the YFV17D yellow fever vaccine. CDR3s leave out the opening cysteine and the closing phenylalanine or tryptophan.

V gene: TRBV12-3/TRBV12-4; CDR3 protein: ASRMGLNTGELF
V gene: TRBV6-5; CDR3 protein: ASRGLAGISYNEQF
V gene: TRBV20-1; CDR3 protein: SASQPGTLGHTQY
V gene: TRBV20-1; CDR3 protein: SATRGGFEQY
V gene: TRBV11-2; CDR3 protein: ASSLGLTGANVLT
V gene: TRBV7-2; CDR3 protein: ASSRLVLASYEQY
V gene: TRBV7-2; CDR3 protein: ASSLRLLRADTQY
V gene: TRBV20-1; CDR3 protein: SARDLAGVLSYNEQF
V gene: TRBV3-1; CDR3 protein: AGSQDLTASGNTIY
V gene: TRBV5-1; CDR3 protein: ASSLGQGPDTQY
V gene: TRBV11-2; CDR3 protein: ASSLRADLSYNEQF
V gene: TRBV12-3/TRBV12-4; CDR3 protein: ASSLGVLTYGYT
V gene: TRBV29-1; CDR3 protein: SVVSETQY
V gene: TRBV12-3/TRBV12-4; CDR3 protein: ASSPGQASYEQY
V gene: TRBV20-1; CDR3 protein: SASRSSYEQY
V gene: TRBV4-3; CDR3 protein: ASSQDWGNYEQY
V gene: TRBV20-1; CDR3 protein: SARTSRSGSWVSYEQY